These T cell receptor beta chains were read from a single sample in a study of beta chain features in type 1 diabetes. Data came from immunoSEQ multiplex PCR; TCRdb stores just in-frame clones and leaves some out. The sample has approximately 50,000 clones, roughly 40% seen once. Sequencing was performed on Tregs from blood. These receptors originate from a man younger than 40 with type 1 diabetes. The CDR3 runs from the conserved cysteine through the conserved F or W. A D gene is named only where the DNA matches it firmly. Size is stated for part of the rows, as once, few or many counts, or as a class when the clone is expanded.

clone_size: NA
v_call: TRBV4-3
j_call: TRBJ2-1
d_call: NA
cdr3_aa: CASSQDLPYEQFF
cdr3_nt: TGCGCCAGCAGCCAAGACCTCCCCTATGAGCAGTTCTTC

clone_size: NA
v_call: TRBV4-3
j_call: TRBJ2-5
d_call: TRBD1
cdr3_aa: CASSQDFTGVREQYF
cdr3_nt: TGCGCCAGCAGCCAAGATTTCACAGGGGTGAGGGAGCAGTACTTC

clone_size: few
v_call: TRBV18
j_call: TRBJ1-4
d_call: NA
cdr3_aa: CASSPSVREANEKLFF
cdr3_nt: TGTGCCAGCTCACCCTCCGTGAGGGAGGCTAATGAAAAACTGTTTTTT

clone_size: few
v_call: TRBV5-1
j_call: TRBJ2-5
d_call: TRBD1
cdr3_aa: CASSLGQGPVYF
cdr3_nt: TGCGCCAGCAGCTTGGGACAGGGCCCCGTGTACTTC

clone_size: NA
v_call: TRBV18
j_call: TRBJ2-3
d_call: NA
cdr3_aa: CASSPSRDTSTDTQYF
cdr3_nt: TGTGCCAGCTCACCGTCCAGGGATACTAGCACAGATACGCAGTATTTT

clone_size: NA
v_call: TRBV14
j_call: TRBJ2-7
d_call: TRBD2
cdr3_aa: CASSRLAGPLREQYF
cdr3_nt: TGTGCCAGCAGCCGACTAGCGGGACCCCTCCGGGAGCAGTACTTC

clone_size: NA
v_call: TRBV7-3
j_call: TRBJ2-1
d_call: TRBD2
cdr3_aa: CASSLQSGSSEQFF
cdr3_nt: TGTGCCAGCAGCTTACAGAGCGGGAGTTCCGAGCAGTTCTTC

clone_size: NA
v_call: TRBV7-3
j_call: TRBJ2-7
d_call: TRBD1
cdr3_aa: CASSLTGDRAGEQYF
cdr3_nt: TGTGCCAGCAGCTTAACTGGGGACAGGGCAGGCGAGCAGTACTTC

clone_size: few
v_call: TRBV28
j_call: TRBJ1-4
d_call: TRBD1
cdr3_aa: CASSSGGLIEEKLFF
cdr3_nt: TGTGCCAGCAGTTCAGGGGGCTTAATTGAGGAAAAACTGTTTTTT

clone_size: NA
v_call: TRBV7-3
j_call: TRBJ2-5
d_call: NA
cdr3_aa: CASSLAHGPGQLYF
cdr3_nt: TGTGCCAGCAGCTTAGCACACGGCCCGGGACAACTTTACTTC

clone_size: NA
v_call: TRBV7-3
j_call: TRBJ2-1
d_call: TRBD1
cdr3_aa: CASSLTGTAFYNEQFF
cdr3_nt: TGTGCCAGCAGCTTGACAGGGACAGCTTTCTACAATGAGCAGTTCTTC